The 9 T cell receptor beta chains given below trace back to one sample, sequenced in a study of spatial heterogeneity in lung cancer. Documented time point: sample taken at primary tumor resection. The sequenced material consisted of unsorted whole RNA from tumor, nontumor lung or frozen PBMC. TCRdb reanalysed the 5' RACE reads using MiXCR and keeps one entry per CDR3 protein. The sample yields tens of thousands of distinct CDR3 sequences, roughly 15% seen once. The input for sequencing was PBMCs, taken at surgery. The source is a male donor with early-stage non-small cell lung cancer.

This clonotype was counted at least ten times. This chain links TRBV6-2 or TRBV6-3 with TRBJ2-1; perhaps TRBD2 as D (6 bases). The CDR3 contains 12 residues. V lost 4 bases and J lost 10, with 11 bases in between. The germline V gene has CDR1 MNHEY and CDR2 SVGEGT. CDR3 region: CASSWWGREQFF. The DNA for the CDR3 is TGTGCCAGCAGTTGGTGGGGGAGGGAGCAGTTCTTC.

This clonotype has a count of ten or more. The chain recombines TRBV12-3 or TRBV12-4 with TRBJ2-3, with TRBD1 matching 8 bases. V lost 5 bases and J lost 0; bases outside the gene matches: 1. The length of the CDR3 is 14 residues. The CDR3 DNA is TGTGCCAGCAGTGACAGGGGTAGCACAGATACGCAGTATTTT. This gives the protein CASSDRGSTDTQYF.

This clonotype was found a few times. The rearrangement joins TRBV5-1 to TRBJ2-5; D unclear. CDR3 length: 13 residues. The V and J ends lost 0 bases and 1 base respectively, with 4 bases between them. Germline V gene sequence: CDR1 SGHRS, CDR2 YFSETQ. CDR3 amino acids: CASSLEGQETQYF. Here the CDR3 DNA reads TGCGCCAGCAGCTTGGAGGGCCAAGAGACCCAGTACTTC. Looking up the rest from reference TRBV5-1 and TRBJ2-5 gives the full variable domain: KAGVTQTPRYLIKTRGQQVTLSCSPISGHRSVSWYQQTPGQGLQFLFEYFSETQRNKGNFPGRFSGRQFSNSRSEMNVSTLELGDSALYLCASSLEGQETQYFGPGTRLLVL.

The sample holds many counts of this clonotype. The V call is TRBV20-1, the J call TRBJ2-1; D possibly corresponds to TRBD2 (6 bases). Germline assignment: CDR1 DFQATT and CDR2 SNEGSKA (reference sequence). The CDR3 has 16 residues. V was trimmed by 0 bases and J by 3 bases, leaving 15 bases between them. In nucleotides, the CDR3 is TGCAGTGCTAGAGATTTTGGGAGGACACTCTACAATGAGCAGTTCTTC. Amino acids: CSARDFGRTLYNEQFF.

This clonotype was recorded a few times. The chain combines TRBV5-1 with TRBJ2-7; TRBD2 agrees at 7 bases. This CDR3 is 13 amino acids long. The germline gives CDR1 SGHRS, CDR2 YFSETQ. J lost 2 bases, V lost 7 bases, and 6 bases had no gene match. Here the CDR3 reads CASSREGTYEQYF. The CDR3 region has the DNA TGCGCCAGCTCCAGGGAGGGCACCTACGAGCAGTACTTC.

The rearrangement joins TRBV2 to TRBJ2-3; 9 nucleotides match TRBD1. The CDR3 totals 14 residues. Trimming at V came to 4 bases and at J to 4 bases, leaving 3 bases not matched to a gene. In germline, CDR1 is SNHLY, CDR2 FYNNEI. CDR3 in amino acids: CASSGTGVPDTQYF. The CDR3 DNA is TGTGCCAGCAGTGGGACAGGGGTACCAGATACGCAGTATTTT. Filled out from reference TRBV2 and TRBJ2-3, the complete variable domain reads EPEVTQTPSHQVTQMGQEVILRCVPISNHLYFYWYRQILGQKVEFLVSFYNNEISEKSEIFDDQFSVERPDGSNFTLKIRSTKLEDSAMYFCASSGTGVPDTQYFGPGTRLTVL.

This clonotype was found many times. The genes are TRBV5-1 and TRBJ2-1; TRBD1 matches at 9 bases. CDR3 length: 15 amino acids. CDR1 and CDR2 from the germline V gene are SGHRS and YFSETQ. Trimming cost V 4 bases and J 7 bases; bases outside gene matches: 9. The CDR3 nucleotides read TGCGCCAGCAGCCCCGGGACAGGGTGGTTGAATGAGCAGTTCTTC. As protein: CASSPGTGWLNEQFF.

The rearrangement links TRBV12-3 or TRBV12-4 to TRBJ1-5; 8 nucleotides line up with TRBD1. Germline trimming cut 6 bases from V and 6 bases from J; bases unmatched to any gene: 7. This CDR3 comprises 14 residues. The DNA for the CDR3 is TGTGCCAGCAGCCTGGACAGGGTAAGTCAGCCCCAGCATTTT. This codes for CASSLDRVSQPQHF.

This clonotype came up once. The chain combines TRBV20-1 with TRBJ1-1; 8 bases are shared with TRBD1. The germline V gene encodes CDR1 DFQATT and CDR2 SNEGSKA (reference sequence). J gave up 0 bases and V 6 bases, and 9 bases lay outside the gene matches. This CDR3 comprises 15 residues. The chain's CDR3 is CSAPPGTGLNTEAFF. The CDR3 DNA sequence: TGCAGTGCCCCACCCGGGACAGGATTGAACACTGAAGCTTTCTTT.